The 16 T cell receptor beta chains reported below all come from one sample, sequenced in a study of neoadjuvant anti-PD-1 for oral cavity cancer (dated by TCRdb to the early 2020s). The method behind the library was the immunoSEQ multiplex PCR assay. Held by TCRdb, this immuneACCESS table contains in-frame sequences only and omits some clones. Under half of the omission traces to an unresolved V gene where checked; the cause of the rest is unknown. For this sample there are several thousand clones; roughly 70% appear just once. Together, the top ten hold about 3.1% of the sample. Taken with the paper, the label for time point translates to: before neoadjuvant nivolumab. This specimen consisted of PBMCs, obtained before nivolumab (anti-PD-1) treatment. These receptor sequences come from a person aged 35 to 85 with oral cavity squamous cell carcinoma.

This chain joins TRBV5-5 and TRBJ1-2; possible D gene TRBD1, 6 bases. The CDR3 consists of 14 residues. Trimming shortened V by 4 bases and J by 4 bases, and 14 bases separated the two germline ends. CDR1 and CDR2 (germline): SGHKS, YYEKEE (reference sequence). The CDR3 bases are TGTGCCAGCAGCATCCGGGGGCGGGCCTATGGCTACACCTTC. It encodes CASSIRGRAYGYTF.

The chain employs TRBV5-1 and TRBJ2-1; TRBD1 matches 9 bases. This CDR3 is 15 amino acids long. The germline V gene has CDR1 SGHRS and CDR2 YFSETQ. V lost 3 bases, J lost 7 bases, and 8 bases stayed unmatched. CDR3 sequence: CASSSSRDRVNEQFF. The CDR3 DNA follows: TGCGCCAGCAGCTCAAGCCGGGACAGGGTTAATGAGCAGTTCTTC. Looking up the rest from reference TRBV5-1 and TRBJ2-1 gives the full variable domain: KAGVTQTPRYLIKTRGQQVTLSCSPISGHRSVSWYQQTPGQGLQFLFEYFSETQRNKGNFPGRFSGRQFSNSRSEMNVSTLELGDSALYLCASSSSRDRVNEQFFGPGTRLTVL.

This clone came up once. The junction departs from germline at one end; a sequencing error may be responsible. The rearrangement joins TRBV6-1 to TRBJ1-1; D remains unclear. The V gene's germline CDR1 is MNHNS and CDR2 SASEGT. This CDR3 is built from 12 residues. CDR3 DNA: TGTGCCAGCAATGAAGGGAACACTGAAGCTTTCTTT. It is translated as CASNEGNTEAFF.

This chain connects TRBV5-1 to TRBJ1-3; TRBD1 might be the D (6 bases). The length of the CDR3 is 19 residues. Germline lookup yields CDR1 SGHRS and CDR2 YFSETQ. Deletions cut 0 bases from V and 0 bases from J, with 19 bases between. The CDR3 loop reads CASSLGAGALHFSGNTIYF. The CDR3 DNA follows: TGCGCCAGCAGCTTGGGGGCAGGGGCGCTCCACTTCTCTGGAAACACCATATATTTT.

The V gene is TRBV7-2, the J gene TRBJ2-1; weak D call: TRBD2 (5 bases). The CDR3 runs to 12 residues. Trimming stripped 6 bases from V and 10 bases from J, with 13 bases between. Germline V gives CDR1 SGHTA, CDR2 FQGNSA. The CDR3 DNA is TGTGCCAGCAGTTCCCCGGGAAGGGAGCAGTTCTTC. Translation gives CASSSPGREQFF.

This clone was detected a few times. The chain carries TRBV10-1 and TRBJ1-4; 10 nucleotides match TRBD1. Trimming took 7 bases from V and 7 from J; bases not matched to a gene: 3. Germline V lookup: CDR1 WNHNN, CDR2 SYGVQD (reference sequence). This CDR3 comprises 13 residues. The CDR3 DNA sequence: TGCGCCAGCAATCGGGACAGGGGTGAAAAACTGTTTTTT. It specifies CASNRDRGEKLFF.

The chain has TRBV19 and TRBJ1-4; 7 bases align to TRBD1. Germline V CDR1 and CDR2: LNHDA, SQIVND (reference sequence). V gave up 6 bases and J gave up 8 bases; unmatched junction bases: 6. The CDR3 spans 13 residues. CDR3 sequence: CASRGTDREKLFF. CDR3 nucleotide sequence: TGTGCCAGTAGAGGGACAGATAGGGAAAAACTGTTTTTT.

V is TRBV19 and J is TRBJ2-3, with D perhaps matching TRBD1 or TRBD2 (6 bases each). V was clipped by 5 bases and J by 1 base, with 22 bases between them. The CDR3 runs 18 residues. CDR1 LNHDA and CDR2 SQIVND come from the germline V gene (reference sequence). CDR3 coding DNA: TGTGCCAGTAGTGCTCGGGACGGGGGCCCCGACGGCACAGATACGCAGTATTTT. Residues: CASSARDGGPDGTDTQYF. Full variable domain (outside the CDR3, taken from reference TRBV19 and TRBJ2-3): DGGITQSPKYLFRKEGQNVTLSCEQNLNHDAMYWYRQDPGQGLRLIYYSQIVNDFQKGDIAEGYSVSREKKESFPLTVTSAQKNPTAFYLCASSARDGGPDGTDTQYFGPGTRLTVL.

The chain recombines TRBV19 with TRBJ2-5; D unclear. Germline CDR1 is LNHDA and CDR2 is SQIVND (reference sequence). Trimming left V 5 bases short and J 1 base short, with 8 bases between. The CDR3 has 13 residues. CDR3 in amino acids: CASSSLGQETQYF. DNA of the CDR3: TGTGCCAGTAGTTCCCTGGGCCAAGAGACCCAGTACTTC.

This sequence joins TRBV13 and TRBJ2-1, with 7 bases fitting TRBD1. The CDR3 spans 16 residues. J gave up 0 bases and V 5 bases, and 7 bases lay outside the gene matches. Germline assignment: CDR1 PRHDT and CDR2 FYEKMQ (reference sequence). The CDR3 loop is CASSKETGISYNEQFF. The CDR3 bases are TGTGCCAGCAGCAAAGAGACAGGGATCTCCTACAATGAGCAGTTCTTC.

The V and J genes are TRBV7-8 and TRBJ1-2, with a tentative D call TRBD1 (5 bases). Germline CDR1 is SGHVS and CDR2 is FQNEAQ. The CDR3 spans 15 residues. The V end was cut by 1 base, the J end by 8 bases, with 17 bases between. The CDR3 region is CASSLVAGTGQGYTF. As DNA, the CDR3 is TGTGCCAGCAGCTTAGTTGCTGGGACCGGGCAAGGCTACACCTTC.

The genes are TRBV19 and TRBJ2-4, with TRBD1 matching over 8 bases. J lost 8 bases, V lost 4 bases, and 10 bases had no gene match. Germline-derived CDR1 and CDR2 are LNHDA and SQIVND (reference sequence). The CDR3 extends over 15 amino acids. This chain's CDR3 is CASSTAGQGVDIQYF. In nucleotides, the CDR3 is TGTGCCAGTAGTACTGCCGGACAGGGCGTCGACATTCAGTACTTC.

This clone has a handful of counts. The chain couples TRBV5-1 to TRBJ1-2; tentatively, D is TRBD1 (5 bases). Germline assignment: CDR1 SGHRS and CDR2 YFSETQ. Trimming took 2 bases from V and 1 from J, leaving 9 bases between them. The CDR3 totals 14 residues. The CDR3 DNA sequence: TGCGCCAGCAGCTTACTGACAGTTAACTATGGCTACACCTTC. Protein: CASSLLTVNYGYTF.

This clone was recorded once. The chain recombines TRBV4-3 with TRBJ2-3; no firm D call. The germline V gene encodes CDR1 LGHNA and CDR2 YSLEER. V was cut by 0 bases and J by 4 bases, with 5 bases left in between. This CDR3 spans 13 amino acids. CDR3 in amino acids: CASSQDSPDTQYF. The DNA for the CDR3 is TGCGCCAGCAGCCAAGATTCCCCAGATACGCAGTATTTT.

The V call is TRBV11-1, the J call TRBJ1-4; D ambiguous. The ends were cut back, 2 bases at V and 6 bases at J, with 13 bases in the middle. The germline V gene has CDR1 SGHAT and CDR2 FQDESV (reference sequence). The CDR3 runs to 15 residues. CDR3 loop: CASSLNGLLDEKLFF. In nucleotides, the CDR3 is TGTGCCAGCAGCTTAAACGGGCTCCTAGATGAAAAACTGTTTTTT.

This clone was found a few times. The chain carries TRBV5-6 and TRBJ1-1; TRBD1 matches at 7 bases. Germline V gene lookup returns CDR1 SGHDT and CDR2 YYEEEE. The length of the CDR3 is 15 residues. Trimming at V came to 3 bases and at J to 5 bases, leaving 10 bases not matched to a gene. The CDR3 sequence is CASSSLQGRGTEAFF. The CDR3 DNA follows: TGTGCCAGCAGCTCCCTACAGGGGCGGGGGACTGAAGCTTTCTTT.